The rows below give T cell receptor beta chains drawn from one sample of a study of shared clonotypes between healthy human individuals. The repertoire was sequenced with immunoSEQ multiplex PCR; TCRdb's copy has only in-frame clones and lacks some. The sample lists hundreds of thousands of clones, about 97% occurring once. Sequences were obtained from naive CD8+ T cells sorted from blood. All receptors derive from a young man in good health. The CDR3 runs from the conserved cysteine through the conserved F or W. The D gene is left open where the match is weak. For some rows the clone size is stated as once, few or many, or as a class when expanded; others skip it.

DNA: TGTGCCAGCAGTACCAGGGGGAGGTACGAGCAGTACTTC
CDR3: CASSTRGRYEQYF
V: TRBV7-9
J: TRBJ2-7
D: .
size: .

DNA: TGTGCCAGCAGCGCCCGAACCGGGACAAGCACAGATACGCAGTATTTT
CDR3: CASSARTGTSTDTQYF
V: TRBV9
J: TRBJ2-3
D: .
size: .

DNA: TGTGCCAGCAGCGGGCCATCTAGCCCTACCTACGAGCAGTACTTC
CDR3: CASSGPSSPTYEQYF
V: TRBV9
J: TRBJ2-7
D: .
size: .

DNA: TGTGCCAGCAGCCAAGTAGGCAGGGGACGGGAAAAACTGTTTTTT
CDR3: CASSQVGRGREKLFF
V: TRBV14
J: TRBJ1-4
D: .
size: .

DNA: TGCAGCGTTGGCTTGTTTCCCGGGGAGCTGTTTTTT
CDR3: CSVGLFPGELFF
V: TRBV29-1
J: TRBJ2-2
D: .
size: .

DNA: TGCAGCGTTGAACTCCTTATCAACACCGGGGAGCTGTTTTTT
CDR3: CSVELLINTGELFF
V: TRBV29-1
J: TRBJ2-2
D: .
size: once

DNA: TGTGCCAGCAGTTACTCTTTGGGGAATCAGCCCCAGCATTTT
CDR3: CASSYSLGNQPQHF
V: TRBV6-5
J: TRBJ1-5
D: .
size: .

DNA: TGTGCCAGCAGCTATACTAGCGTACCCGGGGAGCTGTTTTTT
CDR3: CASSYTSVPGELFF
V: TRBV5-4
J: TRBJ2-2
D: TRBD2
size: few

DNA: TGCGCCAGCAGCTTGCGGGACACATCCTCTTCCTATGGCTACACCTTC
CDR3: CASSLRDTSSSYGYTF
V: TRBV5-1
J: TRBJ1-2
D: .
size: .

DNA: TGCGCCAGCAGCTTAGGACTAGCGGGTAGGGCCAAAAACATTCAGTACTTC
CDR3: CASSLGLAGRAKNIQYF
V: TRBV5-1
J: TRBJ2-4
D: TRBD2
size: once

DNA: TGTGCCAGTAGTATGGTGGCAGGGAGTTATGGCTACACCTTC
CDR3: CASSMVAGSYGYTF
V: TRBV19
J: TRBJ1-2
D: .
size: .

DNA: TGTGCCAGCAGTTTGTCGGGGGCCAACGTCCTGACTTTC
CDR3: CASSLSGANVLTF
V: TRBV27
J: TRBJ2-6
D: .
size: .

DNA: TGTGCCAGCAGCACCGGGGACAGGGAAGGGGAGACCCAGTACTTC
CDR3: CASSTGDREGETQYF
V: TRBV6-1
J: TRBJ2-5
D: TRBD1
size: .

DNA: TGTGCCAGCAGCCTAGCACAAAACTACGAGCAGTACTTC
CDR3: CASSLAQNYEQYF
V: TRBV7-6
J: TRBJ2-7
D: .
size: .

DNA: TGTGCCAGCAGAGACAGCTACGAGCAGTACTTC
CDR3: CASRDSYEQYF
V: TRBV2
J: TRBJ2-7
D: .
size: .

DNA: TGCGCCAGCAGCCAAGGGACAGGGGTTCGGCCTACGCAGTATTTT
CDR3: CASSQGTGVRPTQYF
V: TRBV4-1
J: TRBJ2-3
D: TRBD1
size: .

DNA: TGTGCCAGCAGCCGAGGACAGGGGCGCGGTGAGCAGTTCTTC
CDR3: CASSRGQGRGEQFF
V: TRBV7-9
J: TRBJ2-1
D: TRBD1
size: .

DNA: TGTGCCAGCAGCTATAGCGAGAGCTCCTACAATGAGCAGTTCTTC
CDR3: CASSYSESSYNEQFF
V: TRBV7-9
J: TRBJ2-1
D: .
size: .

DNA: TGCGCCAGCAGTCTTGGAGCGGGACAGGGGTACTTCTCAGATACGCAGTATTTT
CDR3: CASSLGAGQGYFSDTQYF
V: TRBV5-1
J: TRBJ2-3
D: TRBD1
size: .

DNA: TGTGCCAGCAGCTTATCAGTCTACGAGCAGTACTTC
CDR3: CASSLSVYEQYF
V: TRBV11-2
J: TRBJ2-7
D: .
size: .

DNA: TGTGCCAGCAGCTCGGGCAGATACGAGCAGTACTTC
CDR3: CASSSGRYEQYF
V: TRBV11-2
J: TRBJ2-7
D: .
size: .

DNA: TGTGCCAGCAGCCTTCAACGGGGACCTCTAGCCAAAAACATTCAGTACTTC
CDR3: CASSLQRGPLAKNIQYF
V: TRBV7-9
J: TRBJ2-4
D: .
size: .

DNA: TGTGCCTCCCGGCTAGCGGGTCCTAACGAGCAGTACTTC
CDR3: CASRLAGPNEQYF
V: TRBV27
J: TRBJ2-7
D: TRBD2
size: .

DNA: TGTGCCAGCAGGGGGGACAGAGATGGCTACACCTTC
CDR3: CASRGDRDGYTF
V: TRBV2
J: TRBJ1-2
D: TRBD1
size: .

DNA: TGTGCCAGCAGTTACTCGACCGGGACTAGCATAGATACGCAGTATTTT
CDR3: CASSYSTGTSIDTQYF
V: TRBV6-5
J: TRBJ2-3
D: TRBD2
size: .

DNA: TGTGCCAGCAGCCCTATAAGGGACTCGAACTACGAGCAGTACTTC
CDR3: CASSPIRDSNYEQYF
V: TRBV28
J: TRBJ2-7
D: .
size: .

DNA: TGTGCCAGCAGCGCTGGACTAGCGGGAGTTTTTGATGAGCAGTTCTTC
CDR3: CASSAGLAGVFDEQFF
V: TRBV11-2
J: TRBJ2-1
D: TRBD2
size: .

DNA: .
CDR3: CASSSSGVFYEQYF
V: TRBV27
J: TRBJ2-7
D: .
size: .

DNA: TGTGCCAGCAGTGCGGGGGGAGACGAGCAGTACTTC
CDR3: CASSAGGDEQYF
V: TRBV27
J: TRBJ2-7
D: TRBD2
size: .

DNA: TGTGCCAGCAGCGTAGAGCCCAGCCTTTTGCGCACTGAAGCTTTCTTT
CDR3: CASSVEPSLLRTEAFF
V: TRBV9
J: TRBJ1-1
D: .
size: .

DNA: TGTGCCAGCAGCTTAGGAAATCCGGGACAGACAGAGCAGTACTTC
CDR3: CASSLGNPGQTEQYF
V: TRBV7-9
J: TRBJ2-7
D: TRBD1
size: .

DNA: TGTGCCAGCAGCTTAGACGGACAGCCCCAGCATTTT
CDR3: CASSLDGQPQHF
V: TRBV5-4
J: TRBJ1-5
D: .
size: .

DNA: TGTGCCAGCAGCTCACCGGGACAGGGCCTATCTGGGGCCAACGTCCTGACTTTC
CDR3: CASSSPGQGLSGANVLTF
V: TRBV11-2
J: TRBJ2-6
D: TRBD1
size: .

DNA: TGTGCCAGCAGCTTAGAAAATGGAATCCTAGGCTACACCTTC
CDR3: CASSLENGILGYTF
V: TRBV11-2
J: TRBJ1-2
D: .
size: .

DNA: TGTGCCAGCAGCTTAGGAGAAGAGGGCATTCAGTACTTC
CDR3: CASSLGEEGIQYF
V: TRBV7-6
J: TRBJ2-4
D: .
size: .

DNA: TGTGCCAGCAGTCCCGGACTCTACTACGAGCAGTACTTC
CDR3: CASSPGLYYEQYF
V: TRBV27
J: TRBJ2-7
D: .
size: .

DNA: TGCAGCGTTGTTGCGGAGAACACCGGGGAGCTGTTTTTT
CDR3: CSVVAENTGELFF
V: TRBV29-1
J: TRBJ2-2
D: .
size: .

DNA: TGTGCCAGCAGCAACATACAGGGGAAGTCACAGCCCCAGCATTTT
CDR3: CASSNIQGKSQPQHF
V: TRBV21-1
J: TRBJ1-5
D: .
size: .

DNA: TGTGCCAGCAGCTTGGGGGGAGGTGGGGCCAACGTCCTGACTTTC
CDR3: CASSLGGGGANVLTF
V: TRBV5-4
J: TRBJ2-6
D: .
size: once

DNA: TGTGCCAGCAGCTTGGTTTGGGGGAGCACAGATACGCAGTATTTT
CDR3: CASSLVWGSTDTQYF
V: TRBV5-4
J: TRBJ2-3
D: .
size: .

DNA: TGTGCCAGCAGCCCCAGGACAGGGGGCCACGAGCAGTACTTC
CDR3: CASSPRTGGHEQYF
V: TRBV5-4
J: TRBJ2-7
D: TRBD1
size: once

DNA: TGTGCCAGCAGCTCCCCCAGGTCCTACGAGCAGTACTTC
CDR3: CASSSPRSYEQYF
V: TRBV7-2
J: TRBJ2-7
D: .
size: once

DNA: TGCGCCAGCAGCCAAGTGGCGGGAGGACCTCTCGAGCAGTACTTC
CDR3: CASSQVAGGPLEQYF
V: TRBV4-1
J: TRBJ2-7
D: TRBD2
size: .

DNA: TGTGCCATCAGTGATTCCCAGGCTGAGCCCCGAGAGACCCAGTACTTC
CDR3: CAISDSQAEPRETQYF
V: TRBV10-3
J: TRBJ2-5
D: .
size: .

DNA: TGTGCCAGCTCACCTCAGGACAGCCAAGAGACCCAGTACTTC
CDR3: CASSPQDSQETQYF
V: TRBV18
J: TRBJ2-5
D: .
size: .